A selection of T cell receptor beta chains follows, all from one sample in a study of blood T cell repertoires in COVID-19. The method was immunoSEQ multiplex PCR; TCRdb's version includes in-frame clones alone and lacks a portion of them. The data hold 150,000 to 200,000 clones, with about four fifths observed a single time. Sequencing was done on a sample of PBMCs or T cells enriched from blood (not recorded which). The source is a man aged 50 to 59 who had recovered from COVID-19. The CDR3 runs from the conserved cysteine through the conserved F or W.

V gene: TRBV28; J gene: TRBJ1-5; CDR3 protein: CASNVEGWDQPQHF
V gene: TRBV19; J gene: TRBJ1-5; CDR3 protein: CASSISGGAGGNQPQHF
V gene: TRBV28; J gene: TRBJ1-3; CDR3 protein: CASSPRDRVIRNTIYF
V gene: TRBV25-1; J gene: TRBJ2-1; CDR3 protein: CATIFHRVNNEQFF
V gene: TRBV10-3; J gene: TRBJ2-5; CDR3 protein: CAISKGTSGQETQYF
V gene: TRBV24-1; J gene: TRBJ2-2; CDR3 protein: CATMETSGSHTGELFF
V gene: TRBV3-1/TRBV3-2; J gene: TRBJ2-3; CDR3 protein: CASSQGLGTDTQYF
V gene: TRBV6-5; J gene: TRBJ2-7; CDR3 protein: CASRLAYEQYF
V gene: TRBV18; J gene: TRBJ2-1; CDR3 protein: CASSPEFDEQFF
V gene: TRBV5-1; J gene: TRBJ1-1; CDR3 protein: CASSKTGALNTEAFF
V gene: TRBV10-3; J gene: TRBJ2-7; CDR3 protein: CAIGELRRGGRDEQYF
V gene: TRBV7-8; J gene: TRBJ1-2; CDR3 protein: CASSFSPTGNYGYTF
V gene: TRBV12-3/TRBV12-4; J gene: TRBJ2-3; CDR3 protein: CASSSHAADTQYF
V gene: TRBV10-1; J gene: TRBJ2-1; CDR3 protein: CASSESGAEQFF
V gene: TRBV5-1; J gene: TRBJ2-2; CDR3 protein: CASSLVGTITGELFF
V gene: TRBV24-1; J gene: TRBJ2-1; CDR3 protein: CATSDPLGGIVNEQFF
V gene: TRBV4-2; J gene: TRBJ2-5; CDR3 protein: CASSQASGQETQYF
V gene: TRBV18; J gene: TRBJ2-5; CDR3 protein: CASSHSTGQETQYF
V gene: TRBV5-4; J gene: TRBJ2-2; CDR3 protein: CASSFGTSGVNGELFF
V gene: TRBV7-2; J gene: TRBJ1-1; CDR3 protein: CASSPRRGQDTEAFF
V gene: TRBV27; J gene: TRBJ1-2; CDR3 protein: CASSLTGVGGYGYTF
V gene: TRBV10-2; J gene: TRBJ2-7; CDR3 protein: CASSEPRADLEQYF
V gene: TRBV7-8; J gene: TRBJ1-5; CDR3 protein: CASSRGGPGNQPQHF
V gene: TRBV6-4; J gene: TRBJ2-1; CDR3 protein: CASSGTSGGHNEQFF
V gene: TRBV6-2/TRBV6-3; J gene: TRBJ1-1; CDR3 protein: CASSARGEGWAEAFF
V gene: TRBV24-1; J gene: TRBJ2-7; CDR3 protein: CATSGKTGMEYEQYF
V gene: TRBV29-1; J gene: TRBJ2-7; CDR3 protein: CSTLAGGGNEQYF
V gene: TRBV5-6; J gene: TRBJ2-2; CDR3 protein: CASSLDILNTGELFF
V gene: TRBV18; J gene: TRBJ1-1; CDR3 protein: CASSSPQHTEAFF
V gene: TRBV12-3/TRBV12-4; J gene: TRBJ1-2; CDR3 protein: CASGDFNYGYTF
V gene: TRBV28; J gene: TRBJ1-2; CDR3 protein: CASSLFAEGYTF
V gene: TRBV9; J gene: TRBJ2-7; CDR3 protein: CASSAGDRAPEQYF